The 18 T cell receptor beta chains given below trace back to one sample, sequenced in a study of blood T cells in healthy people across ages. PCR was performed a second time for roughly 7 to 11 cycles using a sample-barcoded 5' primer and a J-beta primer mix. TCRdb independently ran MiXCR on the 5' RACE reads; one entry per CDR3 protein. The sample has some 930,000 distinct CDR3 sequences, just under 30% seen once. This same sample was also part of a study on T cells of mothers and their children.

The source material was blood. These receptors all stem from a middle-aged woman in good health.

The chain is built from TRBV7-2 and TRBJ2-7; D is unresolved. The DNA end is a closer match to TRBJ2-5, so the J assignment may be wrong. CDR3 length: 13 residues. Germline V CDR1 and CDR2: SGHTA, FQGNSA. CDR3 protein: CASSLLFEGTQYF. The CDR3 coding sequence is TGTGCCAGCAGCTTACTCTTTGAAGGGACCCAGTACTTC.

This clonotype has more than one count but fewer than ten. This rearrangement joins TRBV5-1 to TRBJ1-4; D remains unclear. With 1 base removed from V and 5 bases from J, the gap between germline ends came to 9 bases. The CDR3 contains 14 residues. CDR1 and CDR2 from the germline V gene are SGHRS and YFSETQ. The CDR3 region has the DNA TGCGCCAGCAGCTTGTCCAGTACCAATGAAAAACTGTTTTTT. Residues: CASSLSSTNEKLFF. Looking up the rest from reference TRBV5-1 and TRBJ1-4 gives the full variable domain: KAGVTQTPRYLIKTRGQQVTLSCSPISGHRSVSWYQQTPGQGLQFLFEYFSETQRNKGNFPGRFSGRQFSNSRSEMNVSTLELGDSALYLCASSLSSTNEKLFFGSGTQLSVL.

This clonotype has a count of ten or more. The V call is TRBV7-2, the J call TRBJ2-1; no reliable D call. The germline CDR1 and CDR2 sequences are SGHTA and FQGNSA. Trimming removed 2 bases from V and 1 base from J, with 6 bases in between. The CDR3 covers 14 residues. As DNA, the CDR3 is TGTGCCAGCAGCTTATGGGAATCCTACAATGAGCAGTTCTTC. Translated, it gives CASSLWESYNEQFF.

Concerning this clonotype itself: Being one base from a much bigger clone, this may be a read error. V is TRBV12-3 or TRBV12-4 and J is TRBJ1-2; D gene unclear. V dropped 3 bases and J dropped 10 bases, with 18 bases sitting between them. The CDR3 contains 14 residues. The CDR3 DNA reads as TGTGCCAGCAGTTTTGGACTTTCGGGGTTCGACTACACCTTC. This gives the protein CASSFGLSGFDYTF.

This clonotype has only a few counts. One junction end does not reproduce the germline sequence, and a read error may be involved. The chain couples TRBV5-1 to TRBJ2-7; D unresolved. CDR1 is SGHRS and CDR2 is YFSETQ in the germline V gene. CDR3 length: 15 amino acids. The CDR3 reads CACSLAVGIYYEQYF. The CDR3 DNA follows: TGCGCCTGCAGCTTGGCCGTCGGAATTTACTACGAGCAGTACTTC.

This clonotype occurred many times. The chain uses TRBV7-9 and TRBJ1-2; D possibly corresponds to TRBD1 (6 bases). The CDR3 runs 12 residues. V was cut by 4 bases and J by 8 bases, with 11 bases left in between. CDR1 is SEHNR and CDR2 is FQNEAQ in the germline V gene (reference sequence). The CDR3 DNA reads as TGTGCCAGCAGCTCCCAGGGGCACGGCTACACCTTC. This gives the protein CASSSQGHGYTF. Together with reference TRBV7-9 and TRBJ1-2, the CDR3 gives the full variable domain: DTGVSQNPRHKITKRGQNVTFRCDPISEHNRLYWYRQTLGQGPEFLTYFQNEAQLEKSRLLSDRFSAERPKGSFSTLEIQRTEQGDSAMYLCASSSQGHGYTFGSGTRLTVV.

The chain links TRBV20-1 to TRBJ2-1; D is unclear. Germline CDR1 reads DFQATT; CDR2 reads SNEGSKA (reference sequence). The CDR3 extends over 14 amino acids. Trimming removed 4 bases at V and 8 bases at J, with 18 bases between. CDR3 amino acids: CSAIGLSPTDEQFF. CDR3 nucleotide sequence: TGCAGTGCTATAGGGCTTTCCCCTACGGATGAGCAGTTCTTC.

In its sample, this clonotype was seen many times. This sequence joins TRBV29-1 and TRBJ1-6, with 7 bases fitting TRBD1. Germline V gives CDR1 SQVTM, CDR2 ANQGSEA. This CDR3 is 14 amino acids long. Unmatched junction bases numbered 8, after V lost 6 bases and J lost 6 bases. CDR3 protein: CSVQMTGTNSPLHF. DNA of the CDR3: TGCAGCGTCCAAATGACAGGGACTAATTCACCCCTCCACTTT.

This clonotype was observed many times. The CDR3 loop reads CASSPGTSGQETQYF. The CDR3 DNA reads TGTGCCAGCAGCCCCGGGACTAGCGGCCAAGAGACCCAGTACTTC. The V call is TRBV7-2, the J call TRBJ2-5; 11 bases line up with TRBD2. V was pared by 5 bases and J by 1 base, with 3 bases of the junction left unmatched. This CDR3 spans 15 amino acids. Germline V gene data show CDR1 as SGHTA and CDR2 as FQGNSA.

The rearrangement joins TRBV5-1 to TRBJ1-2; 7 bases align to TRBD1. Germline trimming cut 0 bases from V and 4 bases from J; bases unmatched to any gene: 6. This CDR3 comprises 15 residues. Germline V gene sequence: CDR1 SGHRS, CDR2 YFSETQ. This CDR3 reads CASSLDFGQAYGYTF. The CDR3 DNA reads as TGCGCCAGCAGCTTGGATTTCGGACAGGCCTATGGCTACACCTTC.

The chain uses TRBV5-1 and TRBJ1-4; TRBD1 is a possible D gene (5 bases). The CDR3 is made up of 13 amino acids. Germline CDR1 and CDR2: SGHRS and YFSETQ. The V gene lost 0 bases and the J gene lost 8 bases, with 8 bases spanning the gap. The CDR3 nucleotides are TGCGCCAGCAGCTTGGTGGGGCGGGAAAAACTGTTTTTT. Translation gives CASSLVGREKLFF.

The chain carries TRBV12-3 or TRBV12-4 and TRBJ1-5, with D possibly being TRBD1 (5 bases). The CDR3 is 15 residues long. V was clipped by 4 bases and J by 0 bases, with 10 bases between them. CDR3 in amino acids: CASSSGLLSNQPQHF. CDR3 nucleotides: TGTGCCAGCAGTTCGGGACTCCTTAGCAATCAGCCCCAGCATTTT.

At least ten counts were recorded for this clonotype. The gene calls are TRBV11-2 and TRBJ2-7; no clear D. V lost 3 bases to trimming and J lost 4 bases, with 7 bases between them. This CDR3 contains 12 residues. The germline gives CDR1 SGHAT, CDR2 FQNNGV. This chain's CDR3 is CASSFLTYEQYF. CDR3 sequence (DNA): TGTGCCAGCAGCTTTCTCACTTACGAGCAGTACTTC.

The chain links TRBV28 to TRBJ2-5; D is perhaps TRBD2 (5 bases). The end of the DNA aligns better with TRBJ2-7, so the J call may be wrong. The V gene's germline CDR1 is MDHEN and CDR2 SYDVKM. The CDR3 is 13 amino acids. The CDR3 nucleotides are TGTGCCAGCAGTGCCGGAGGTTACCACGAGCAGTACTTC. Protein: CASSAGGYHEQYF.

This clonotype occurred many times. The J gene is TRBJ2-6, the V gene TRBV5-1; no reliable D call. Trimming shortened V by 0 bases and J by 0 bases, and 16 bases separated the two germline ends. The CDR3 totals 19 residues. Germline-derived CDR1 and CDR2 are SGHRS and YFSETQ. CDR3 bases: TGCGCCAGCAGCTTGGGGTATGGGCAGGCCACCTCTGGGGCCAACGTCCTGACTTTC. It encodes CASSLGYGQATSGANVLTF. Supplemented by reference TRBV5-1 and TRBJ2-6, the full variable domain reads KAGVTQTPRYLIKTRGQQVTLSCSPISGHRSVSWYQQTPGQGLQFLFEYFSETQRNKGNFPGRFSGRQFSNSRSEMNVSTLELGDSALYLCASSLGYGQATSGANVLTFGAGSRLTVL.

This rearrangement joins TRBV18 to TRBJ2-7, with 9 bases matching TRBD1. The CDR3 runs to 16 residues. V lost 0 bases, J lost 3 bases, and 6 bases stayed unmatched. From germline, CDR1 is KGHSH and CDR2 LQKENI. The CDR3 here is CASSPPGTGSLYEQYF. The CDR3 bases are TGTGCCAGCTCACCACCAGGGACAGGGTCCCTCTACGAGCAGTACTTC.

The chain uses TRBV29-1 and TRBJ2-7; D gene unclear. The CDR3 contains 14 residues. Trimming took off 4 bases at V and 7 bases at J, with 20 bases between the two ends. The V gene's germline CDR1 is SQVTM and CDR2 ANQGSEA. CDR3 sequence: CSVVKGTTYKEQYF. CDR3 bases: TGCAGCGTTGTGAAGGGTACTACCTATAAGGAGCAGTACTTC.

Note on this clonotype: Since a much larger clone is just one base distant, this may be a read error. This chain uses TRBV29-1 with TRBJ2-5; 7 bases are shared with TRBD2. The CDR3 is 13 residues long. Unmatched junction bases numbered 15, after V lost 8 bases and J lost 9 bases. CDR1 is SQVTM, CDR2 ANQGSEA, per germline. CDR3 sequence (DNA): TGCAGCCCTCAAATGGGGGGAGGGGAGGCCCAGTACTTC. Encoded protein: CSPQMGGGEAQYF.